This T cell receptor beta chain is drawn from a study of T cell repertoires in ileal Crohn's disease. Overall study: Surgery for a complication: stricturing in approximately 60%, penetrating in about 40%.

Sequencing was performed with immunoSEQ multiplex PCR; in TCRdb, only in-frame clones are kept and a portion is missing. In the table there are approximately 5,700 clones, over 75% of which are singletons. General observations from the study: Compared with non-smokers, active smokers at surgery showed more clonal expansions.

To note about this clone: Its antigen is still unknown.

Per germline, CDR1 MDHEN and CDR2 SYDVKM. The J segment lost 8 bases and the V segment lost 3 bases, leaving 5 bases of the junction unmatched. The CDR3 is made up of 13 amino acids. This rearrangement joins TRBV28 to TRBJ1-2, with TRBD1 matching 8 bases. Specimen: ileal tissue. The receptor was isolated from an adult with Crohn's disease. The CDR3 region has the DNA TGTGCCAGCAGTTTGCCAGGGGGCGGCGGCTACACCTTC. Protein: CASSLPGGGGYTF.